Reported below is one T cell receptor (beta chain). Its antigen has not been determined. No much larger clonotype is one base removed from it; base qualities were not supplied. This sample was taken from a study of blood T cell repertoires in COVID-19 (TCRdb year 2020). Study-level background: The collaborator samples originated in the United States, Italy and Spain and spanned the acute and convalescent phases of COVID-19. Sample metadata almost always included a de-identified subject ID, COVID-19 status, age in years and sex. The material from the prospective study consisted of cDNA or gDNA derived from T cells, B-cell-depleted T cells, or PBMCs. The repertoires were released in a freely available public database meant as a resource for research on the immune response to SARS-CoV-2. Subjects who had been exposed to COVID-19, were actively infected with it, or had recovered from it provided the deeply sampled blood TCRbeta repertoires that made up the dataset. HLA class I and class II types, where available, came from metadata supplied by the sample provider rather than from assay-based typing. Samples were obtained from the ongoing ImmuneRACE study (first 160 participants) and from over a thousand subjects provided by 6 global collaborators.

Participants in the prospective study were enrolled through a virtual design, were aged roughly 18 to 100 years, and lived in approximately 25 United States geographic areas. To assign participants to cohorts, the prospective study relied on clinical history that participants themselves reported in a screening survey and a study questionnaire. Recovered participants in ImmuneRACE Cohort 3 were defined by two consecutive negative NP/OP PCR tests, clearance by a healthcare professional, or resolution of symptoms. Each participant in the prospective study had whole blood, serum and a nasopharyngeal or oropharyngeal swab collected by mobile phlebotomists. Over a roughly 2-month period, participants in the prospective study had the option of providing additional blood draws and questionnaires. Blood samples from the prospective study were shipped frozen or at room temperature prior to DNA extraction.

The CDR1 and CDR2 encoded by the germline V gene are KGHSH and LQKENI. The CDR3 starts with the cysteine, ends with the phenylalanine, and has 14 residues. Only the CDR3 part of the read is kept: 42 bases, read in frame from the first base. V lost 5 bases and J lost 1 base; the stretch between them is 10 bases long. Here is what the overall study found, with its caveats: Clinical and demographic metadata were provided uncurated, with the amount varying by source and participant.

TCRbeta CDR3 regions were amplified from genomic DNA by means of the immunoSEQ Assay, a bias-controlled multiplex PCR. As for the original processing: The number of nucleated cells in each sample was estimated from the amplification of reference gene primers within the assay. To quantify the absolute abundance of each unique TCRbeta CDR3 rearrangement, sequence reads were collapsed and filtered. For each sample, productive Simpson clonality was calculated as the square root of Simpson's diversity index across productive rearrangements. TCRdb mirrors the immuneACCESS table, restricted to in-frame sequences. Some clones are absent from its copies; in checked studies, under half trace to an unresolved V gene, and the reason for the others is unknown. V, J and clone size derive from that table, while D and trimming were established from the DNA sequence. Recorded for this sample are fewer than 450,000 clones; around 90% of them occurred a single time. The ten largest clones capture more than 0.55% of the sample.

The chain couples TRBV18 to TRBJ2-3; the D gene is perhaps TRBD1, from 6 matching bases. This TCR was recovered from a man aged 18-30 years who had recovered from COVID-19. Sequenced material: PBMCs or T cells enriched from blood (not recorded which). This receptor has the CDR3 CASSASGGTDTQYF. The DNA reads as follows: TGTGCCAGCTCAGCTTCAGGGGGCACAGATACGCAGTATTTT.